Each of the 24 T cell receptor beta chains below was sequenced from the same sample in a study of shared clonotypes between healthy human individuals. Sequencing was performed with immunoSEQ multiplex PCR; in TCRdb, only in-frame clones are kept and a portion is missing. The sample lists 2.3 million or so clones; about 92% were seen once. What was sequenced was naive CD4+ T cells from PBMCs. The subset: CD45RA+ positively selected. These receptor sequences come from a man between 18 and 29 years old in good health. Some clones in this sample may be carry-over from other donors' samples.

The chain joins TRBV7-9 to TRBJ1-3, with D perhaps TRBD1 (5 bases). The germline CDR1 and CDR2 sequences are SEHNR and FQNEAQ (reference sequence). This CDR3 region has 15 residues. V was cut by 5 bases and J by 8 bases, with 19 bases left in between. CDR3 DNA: TGTGCCAGCAGCCCCCGGCTTCCGGGGCCGTACACCATATATTTT. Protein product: CASSPRLPGPYTIYF.

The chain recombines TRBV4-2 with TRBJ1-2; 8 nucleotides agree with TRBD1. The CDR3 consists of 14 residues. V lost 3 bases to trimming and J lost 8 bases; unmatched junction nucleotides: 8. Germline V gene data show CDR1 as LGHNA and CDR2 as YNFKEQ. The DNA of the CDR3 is TGTGCCAGCAGCCAGCCGGACAGGGAGGAGGGCTACACCTTC. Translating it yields CASSQPDREEGYTF.

The CDR3 loop reads CASTRGASGRGNEQFF. The CDR3 nucleotides read TGCGCCAGCACCCGGGGGGCCAGCGGGAGGGGCAATGAGCAGTTCTTC. The chain recombines TRBV5-1 with TRBJ2-1; 10 nucleotides match TRBD2. CDR1 is SGHRS, CDR2 YFSETQ, per germline. The ends lost 6 bases at V and 6 bases at J; junction bases unmatched: 12. The CDR3 covers 16 residues.

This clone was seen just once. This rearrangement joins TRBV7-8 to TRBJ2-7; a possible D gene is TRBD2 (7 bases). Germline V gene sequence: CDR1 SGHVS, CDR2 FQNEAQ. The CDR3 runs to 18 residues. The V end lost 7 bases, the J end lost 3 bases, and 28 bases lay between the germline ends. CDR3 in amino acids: CASISGAGRSTDFYEQYF. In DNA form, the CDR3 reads TGTGCCAGCATCTCGGGGGCCGGGAGGTCCACCGATTTCTACGAGCAGTACTTC.

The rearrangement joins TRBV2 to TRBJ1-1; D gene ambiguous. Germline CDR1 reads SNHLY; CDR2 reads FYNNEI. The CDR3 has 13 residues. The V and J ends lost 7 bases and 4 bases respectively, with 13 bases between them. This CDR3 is CASTSQISTEAFF. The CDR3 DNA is TGTGCCAGCACCTCTCAGATTTCCACTGAAGCTTTCTTT.

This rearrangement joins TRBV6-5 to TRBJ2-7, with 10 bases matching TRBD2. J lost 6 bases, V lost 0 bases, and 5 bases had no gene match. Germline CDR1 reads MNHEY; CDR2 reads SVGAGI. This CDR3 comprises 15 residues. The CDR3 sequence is CASSYSGLAVREQYF. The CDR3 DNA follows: TGTGCCAGCAGTTACTCCGGACTAGCGGTTCGCGAGCAGTACTTC.

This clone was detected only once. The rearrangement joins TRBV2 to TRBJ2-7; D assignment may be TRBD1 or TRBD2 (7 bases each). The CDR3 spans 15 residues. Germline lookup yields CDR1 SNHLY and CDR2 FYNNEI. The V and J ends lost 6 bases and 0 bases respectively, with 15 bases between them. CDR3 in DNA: TGTGCCAGCAGGCCCCAGGGGGGGGGCTCCTACGAGCAGTACTTC. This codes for CASRPQGGGSYEQYF.

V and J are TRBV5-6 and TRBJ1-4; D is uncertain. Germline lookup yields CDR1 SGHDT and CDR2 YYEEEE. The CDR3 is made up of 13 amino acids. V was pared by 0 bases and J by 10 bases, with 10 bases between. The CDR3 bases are TGTGCCAGCAGCTTGGGGCTAGGGCGAAAACTGTTTTTT. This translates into CASSLGLGRKLFF.

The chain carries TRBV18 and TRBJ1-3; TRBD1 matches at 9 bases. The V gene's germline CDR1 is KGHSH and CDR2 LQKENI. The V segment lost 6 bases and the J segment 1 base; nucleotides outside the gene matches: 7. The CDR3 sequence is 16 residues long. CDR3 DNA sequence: TGTGCCAGCTCCCCCATGGGACAGGGATCTGGAAACACCATATATTTT. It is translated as CASSPMGQGSGNTIYF.

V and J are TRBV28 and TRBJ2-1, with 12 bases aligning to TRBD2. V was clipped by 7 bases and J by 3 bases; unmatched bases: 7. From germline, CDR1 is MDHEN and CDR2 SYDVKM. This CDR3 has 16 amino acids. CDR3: CASTRRTSGNYNEQFF. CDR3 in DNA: TGTGCCAGCACCAGAAGGACTAGCGGGAACTACAATGAGCAGTTCTTC.

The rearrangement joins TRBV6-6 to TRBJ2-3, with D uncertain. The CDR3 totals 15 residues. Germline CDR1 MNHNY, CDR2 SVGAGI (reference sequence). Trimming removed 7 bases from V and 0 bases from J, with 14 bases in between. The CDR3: CASTPHGGSTDTQYF. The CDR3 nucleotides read TGTGCCAGCACGCCACATGGCGGTAGCACAGATACGCAGTATTTT.

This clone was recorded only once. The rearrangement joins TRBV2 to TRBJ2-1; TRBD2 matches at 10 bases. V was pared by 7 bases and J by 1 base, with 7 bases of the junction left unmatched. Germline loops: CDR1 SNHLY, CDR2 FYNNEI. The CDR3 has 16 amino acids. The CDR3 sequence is CASNIAGGGSYNEQFF. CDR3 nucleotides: TGTGCCAGCAACATAGCGGGGGGCGGATCCTACAATGAGCAGTTCTTC. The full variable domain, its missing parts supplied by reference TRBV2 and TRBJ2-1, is EPEVTQTPSHQVTQMGQEVILRCVPISNHLYFYWYRQILGQKVEFLVSFYNNEISEKSEIFDDQFSVERPDGSNFTLKIRSTKLEDSAMYFCASNIAGGGSYNEQFFGPGTRLTVL.

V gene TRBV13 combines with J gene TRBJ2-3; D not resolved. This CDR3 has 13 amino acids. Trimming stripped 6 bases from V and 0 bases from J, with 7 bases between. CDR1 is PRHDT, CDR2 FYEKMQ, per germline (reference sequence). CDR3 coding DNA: TGTGCCAGCAGAATAGGGAGCACAGATACGCAGTATTTT. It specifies CASRIGSTDTQYF.

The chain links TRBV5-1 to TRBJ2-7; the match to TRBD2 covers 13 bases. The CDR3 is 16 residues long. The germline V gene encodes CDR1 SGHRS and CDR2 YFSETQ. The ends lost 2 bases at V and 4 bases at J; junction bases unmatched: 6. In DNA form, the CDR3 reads TGCGCCAGCAGCTTCGAGACTAGCGGGAGGTGGTACGAGCAGTACTTC. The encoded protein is CASSFETSGRWYEQYF.

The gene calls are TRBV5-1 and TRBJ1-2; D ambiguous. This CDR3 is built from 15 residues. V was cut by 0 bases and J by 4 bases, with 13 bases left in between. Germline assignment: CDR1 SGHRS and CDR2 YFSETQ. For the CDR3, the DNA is TGCGCCAGCAGCTTGGAAGCGCCATGGGCCTATGGCTACACCTTC. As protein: CASSLEAPWAYGYTF.

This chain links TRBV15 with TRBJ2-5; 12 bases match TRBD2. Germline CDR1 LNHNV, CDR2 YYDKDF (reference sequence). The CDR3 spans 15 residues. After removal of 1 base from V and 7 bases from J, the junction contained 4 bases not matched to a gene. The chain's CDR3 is CATSRVSTSGGTQYF. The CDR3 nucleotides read TGTGCCACCAGCAGAGTTTCGACTAGCGGGGGGACCCAGTACTTC. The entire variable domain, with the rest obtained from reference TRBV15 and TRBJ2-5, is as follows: DAMVIQNPRYQVTQFGKPVTLSCSQTLNHNVMYWYQQKSSQAPKLLFHYYDKDFNNEADTPDNFQSRRPNTSFCFLDIRSPGLGDTAMYLCATSRVSTSGGTQYFGPGTRLLVL.

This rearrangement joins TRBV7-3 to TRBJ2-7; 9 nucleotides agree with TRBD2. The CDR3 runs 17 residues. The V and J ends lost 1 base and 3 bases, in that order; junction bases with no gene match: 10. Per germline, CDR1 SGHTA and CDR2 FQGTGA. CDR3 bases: TGTGCCAGCAGCTTAAACCCTCCAGGAGCGGGAGGCTACGAGCAGTACTTC. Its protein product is CASSLNPPGAGGYEQYF.

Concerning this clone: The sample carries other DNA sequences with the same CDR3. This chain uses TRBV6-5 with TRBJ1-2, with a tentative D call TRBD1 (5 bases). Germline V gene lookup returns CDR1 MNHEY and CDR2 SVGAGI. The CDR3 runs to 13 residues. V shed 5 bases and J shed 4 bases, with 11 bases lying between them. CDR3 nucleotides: TGTGCCAGCAGTCGCGACAGATTCTATGGCTACACCTTC. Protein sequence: CASSRDRFYGYTF.

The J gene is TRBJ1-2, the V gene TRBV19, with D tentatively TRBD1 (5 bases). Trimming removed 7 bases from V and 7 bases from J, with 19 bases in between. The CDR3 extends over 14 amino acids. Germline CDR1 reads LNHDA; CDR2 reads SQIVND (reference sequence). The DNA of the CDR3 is TGTGCCAGTACCCCGGGAGGGTGGGGACCTGGCTACACCTTC. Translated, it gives CASTPGGWGPGYTF.

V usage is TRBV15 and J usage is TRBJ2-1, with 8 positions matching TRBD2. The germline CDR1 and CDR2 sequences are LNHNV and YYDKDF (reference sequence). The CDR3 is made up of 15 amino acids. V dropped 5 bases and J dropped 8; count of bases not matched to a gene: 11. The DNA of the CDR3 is TGTGCCACCAGCCTACGCGGGACTAGTTACGATGAGCAGTTCTTC. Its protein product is CATSLRGTSYDEQFF.

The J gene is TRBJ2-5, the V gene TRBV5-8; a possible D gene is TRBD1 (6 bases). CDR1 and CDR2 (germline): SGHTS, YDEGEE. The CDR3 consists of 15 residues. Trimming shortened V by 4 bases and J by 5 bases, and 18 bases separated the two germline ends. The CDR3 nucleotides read TGTGCCAGCAGCCTCTCTCGGCAGGGGATGGAGACCCAGTACTTC. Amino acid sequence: CASSLSRQGMETQYF.

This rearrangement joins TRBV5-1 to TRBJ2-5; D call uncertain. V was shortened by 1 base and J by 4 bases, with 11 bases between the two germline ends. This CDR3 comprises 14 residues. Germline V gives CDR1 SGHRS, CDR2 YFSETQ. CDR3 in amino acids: CASSLHPIGETQYF. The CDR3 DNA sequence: TGCGCCAGCAGCTTGCACCCCATAGGAGAGACCCAGTACTTC.

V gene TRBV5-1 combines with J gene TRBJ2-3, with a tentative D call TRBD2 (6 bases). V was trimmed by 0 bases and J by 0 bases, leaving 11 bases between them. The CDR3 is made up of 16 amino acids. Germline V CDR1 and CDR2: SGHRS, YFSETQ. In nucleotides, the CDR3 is TGCGCCAGCAGCTTGGAGGGCGGGATTAGCACAGATACGCAGTATTTT. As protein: CASSLEGGISTDTQYF. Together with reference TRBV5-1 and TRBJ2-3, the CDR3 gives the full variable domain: KAGVTQTPRYLIKTRGQQVTLSCSPISGHRSVSWYQQTPGQGLQFLFEYFSETQRNKGNFPGRFSGRQFSNSRSEMNVSTLELGDSALYLCASSLEGGISTDTQYFGPGTRLTVL.

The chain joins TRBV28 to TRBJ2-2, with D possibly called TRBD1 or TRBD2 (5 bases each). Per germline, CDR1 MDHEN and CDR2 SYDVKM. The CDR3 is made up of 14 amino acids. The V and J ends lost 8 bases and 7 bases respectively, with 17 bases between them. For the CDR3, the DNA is TGTGCCAGCGAATGGGTCCGAGGGGTCGGGGAGCTGTTTTTT. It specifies CASEWVRGVGELFF.